This T cell receptor (beta chain) was sequenced for a study of T cell repertoires in aging, cancer and after chemotherapy (dated by TCRdb to about 2019). Study-level background: Donors were distributed across six age groups ranging from 30 or younger to 70 or older, with at least three individuals included per group. Control TCR repertoires from healthy donors were recorded across several months to years, and re-sampling revealed clear clonal overlap. The complete dataset included some 9 million TCR reads. To examine immunoaging and T cell reconstitution after chemotherapy, the study profiled TCR beta repertoires in peripheral blood from healthy donors and cancer patients. Alongside some 96 healthy donors serving as a reference group, the cohort included some 220 cancer patients, of whom about 93 had hematological cancers and 124 had solid cancers.

About this clonotype itself: The antigen it binds to is not known. No base qualities exist here, and no much larger clone lies one base off it.

CDR1 and CDR2 are drawn from the germline V gene: SGHRS, YFSETQ. The CDR3, cysteine through phenylalanine, is 12 amino acids long. The entry retains the CDR3 DNA only, 36 bases that are in frame from base 1. Deletion took 0 bases off V and 8 bases off J, with a span of 8 bases between the germline ends. Overall study results and their limits: Compared with age-matched healthy donors, untreated patients with either hematological or solid cancers had significantly lower TCR diversity in the blood along with higher clonality. An increase in median generation probability over the chemotherapy interval was observed in both cancer cohorts, suggesting that the repertoire was reconstituted through rebound thymic output. It was noted by the authors that conclusions about immunological memory after chemotherapy cannot be drawn from the repertoire data. Declining TCR diversity with age in healthy donors was mainly explained by loss of richness; in cancer patients, loss of evenness also contributed.

Using a mixed TRB-A/B primer pool, multiplex touch-down PCR amplified rearranged TRB sequences covering the V, D and J segments. Illumina adapters and sample indices were added to the amplicons in two consecutive PCR reactions performed with Phusion HS II polymerase. Amplicons were gel-purified with the NucleoSpin Gel and PCR Clean-up kit, then checked with Qubit and an Agilent 2100 Bioanalyzer. Libraries were sequenced on an Illumina MiSeq using 600-cycle, single-indexed, paired-end runs. Turning to the authors' computational methods: TRB sequences were processed with MiXCR versions 2.12 and 3.0.5. Each unique CDR3 nucleotide sequence was treated as one clone, and only productive sequences with two or more reads were kept. Repertoire metrics included Shannon diversity, evenness, clonality (one minus evenness), and alpha-parameterized diversity profiles from alpha 0 to 5. The IGoR algorithm was used to calculate generation probabilities for clones in the paired samples taken before and after chemotherapy. TCRdb passed the public sequencing reads through fastp at Q25 and MiXCR, retaining productive beta sequences. Each entry is one CDR3 protein sequence, shown with its most common DNA and genes. TCRdb's processing, not the authors', yielded these V and J calls. The sample has about 8,700 distinct CDR3 sequences on record, 32% of them singletons. Roughly 3.3% of the sample is in the top ten clones.

Genomic DNA extracted from peripheral blood, rather than sorted cells or RNA, was used as the source for amplification of TCR beta rearrangements. The sample was blood. The clonotype was recovered from a human donor in good health. The chain joins TRBV5-1 to TRBJ1-2; TRBD1 might be the D gene, on 5 matching bases. The CDR3 region reads CASSLEGDGYTF. The DNA sequence is as follows: TGCGCCAGCAGCTTGGAAGGGGACGGCTACACCTTC.